This T cell receptor (beta chain) was observed in a study of T cells expressing NK-cell markers. From its re-call of the 5' RACE reads, TCRdb lists each CDR3 protein once, without DNA. Listed are roughly 450,000 distinct CDR3 sequences; almost 1.5% falls within the top ten. The CDR3 is 16 residues long. CDR1 and CDR2 from the germline V gene are MNHEY and SVGAGI. The V call is TRBV6-5, the J call TRBJ2-1; without DNA, the TCRdb call of TRBD2 cannot be checked. Sequenced: blood T cells: a sorted CD56 or NKG2C T cell subset, CD4+ or CD8+ T cells, or bulk PBMC T cells (not recorded which). This receptor was identified in a woman aged 50 to 60 in good health. CDR3 region: CASSYSIWTSGSEQFF.